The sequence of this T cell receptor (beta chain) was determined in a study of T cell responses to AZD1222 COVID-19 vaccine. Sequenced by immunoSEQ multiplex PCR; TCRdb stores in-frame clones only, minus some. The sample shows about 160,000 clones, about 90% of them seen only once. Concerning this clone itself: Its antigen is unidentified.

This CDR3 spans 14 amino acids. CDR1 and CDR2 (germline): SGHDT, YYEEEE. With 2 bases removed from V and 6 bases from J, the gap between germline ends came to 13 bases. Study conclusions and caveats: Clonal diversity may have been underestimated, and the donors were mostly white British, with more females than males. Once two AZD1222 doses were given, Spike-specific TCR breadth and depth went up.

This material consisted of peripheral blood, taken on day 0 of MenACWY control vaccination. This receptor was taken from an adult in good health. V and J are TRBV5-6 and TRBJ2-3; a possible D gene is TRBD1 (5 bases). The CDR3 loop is CASSFVQARDTQYF. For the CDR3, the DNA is TGTGCCAGCAGCTTTGTACAGGCCCGCGATACGCAGTATTTT. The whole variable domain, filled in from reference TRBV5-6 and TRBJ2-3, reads DAGVTQSPTHLIKTRGQQVTLRCSPKSGHDTVSWYQQALGQGPQFIFQYYEEEERQRGNFPDRFSGHQFPNYSSELNVNALLLGDSALYLCASSFVQARDTQYFGPGTRLTVL.